These 24 T cell receptor beta chains were sequenced from one sample in a study of blood T cell repertoires in COVID-19. Generated by immunoSEQ multiplex PCR, the TCRdb table keeps only in-frame clones and is missing some. This sample yields 76,000 or so clones, of which roughly nine tenths are seen a single time; approximately 19% belongs to the top ten. Sequencing was performed on peripheral blood. The receptor set was obtained from a man older than 75 in a cohort sampled during active COVID-19.

The J gene is TRBJ2-2, the V gene TRBV4-2; 10 nucleotides match TRBD2. The CDR3 runs to 18 residues. J was trimmed by 2 bases and V by 0 bases; bases with no gene match: 6. Germline assignment: CDR1 LGHNA and CDR2 YNFKEQ. The CDR3 is CASSQEVAGGLNTGELFF. DNA of the CDR3: TGTGCCAGCAGCCAAGAGGTAGCGGGGGGTCTCAACACCGGGGAGCTGTTTTTT.

This CDR3 reads CASITSIGGNTGELFF. CDR3 DNA: TGCGCCAGCATCACCTCGATCGGCGGGAACACCGGGGAGCTGTTTTTT. V usage is TRBV5-1 and J usage is TRBJ2-2; D is unresolved. The germline V gene has CDR1 SGHRS and CDR2 YFSETQ. This CDR3 has 16 residues. With 6 bases removed from V and 1 base from J, the gap between germline ends came to 16 bases.

V and J are TRBV11-3 and TRBJ2-5, with D possibly matching TRBD1 (6 bases). The CDR3 spans 13 residues. V lost 6 bases and J lost 0, with 8 bases in between. Germline CDR1 reads SGHNT; CDR2 reads YENEEA. CDR3 nucleotide sequence: TGTGCCAGCAGGCGGACAGACCAAGAGACCCAGTACTTC. Protein: CASRRTDQETQYF.

The chain employs TRBV10-3 and TRBJ1-2; 8 nucleotides match TRBD1. The CDR3 runs 15 residues. Per the germline V gene, CDR1 is ENHRY and CDR2 is SYGVKD. V lost 0 bases to trimming and J lost 3 bases; unmatched junction nucleotides: 3. The CDR3 reads CAISESAQGDYGYTF. The CDR3, as DNA: TGTGCCATCAGTGAGTCCGCACAGGGGGACTATGGCTACACCTTC.

V and J are TRBV28 and TRBJ2-7, with TRBD1 as a possible D gene (6 bases). With 2 bases removed from V and 3 bases from J, the gap between germline ends came to 8 bases. This CDR3 is built from 13 residues. CDR1 is MDHEN and CDR2 is SYDVKM in the germline V gene. This chain's CDR3 is CASSLPGHYEQYV. DNA of the CDR3: TGTGCCAGCAGTTTACCGGGACACTACGAGCAGTACGTC.

The chain employs TRBV7-9 and TRBJ2-5; tentative D call: TRBD2 (5 bases). The CDR3 totals 14 residues. Per germline, CDR1 SEHNR and CDR2 FQNEAQ (reference sequence). Deletions cut 5 bases from V and 4 bases from J, with 14 bases between. CDR3 region: CASSPSSSLETQYF. CDR3 coding DNA: TGTGCCAGCAGCCCAAGCTCTAGCCTAGAGACCCAGTACTTC.

J is TRBJ2-1 and V is TRBV5-4, with a tentative D call TRBD2 (5 bases). The CDR3 extends over 11 amino acids. V shed 3 bases and J shed 9 bases, with 7 bases lying between them. Germline CDR1 is SGHNT and CDR2 is YYREEE (reference sequence). The CDR3 loop reads CASSSEGEQFF. The CDR3 nucleotides read TGTGCCAGCAGCTCCGAGGGTGAGCAGTTCTTC. The full variable domain, its missing parts supplied by reference TRBV5-4 and TRBJ2-1, is ETGVTQSPTHLIKTRGQQVTLRCSSQSGHNTVSWYQQALGQGPQFIFQYYREEENGRGNFPPRFSGLQFPNYSSELNVNALELDDSALYLCASSSEGEQFFGPGTRLTVL.

Details on this clone: At the DNA level, this CDR3 is encoded by other sequences in the same sample as well. The chain links TRBV7-9 to TRBJ1-4; D not resolved. Germline assignment: CDR1 SEHNR and CDR2 FQNEAQ (reference sequence). Trimming took off 1 base at V and 8 bases at J, with 5 bases between the two ends. The CDR3 extends over 12 amino acids. CDR3 loop: CASSLDSEKLFF. DNA for the CDR3: TGTGCCAGCAGCTTAGACTCGGAAAAACTGTTTTTT.

The chain uses TRBV7-9 and TRBJ2-2; D perhaps matches TRBD2 (5 bases). The V gene's germline CDR1 is SEHNR and CDR2 FQNEAQ (reference sequence). The length of the CDR3 is 13 residues. V was trimmed by 5 bases and J by 7 bases, leaving 11 bases between them. The CDR3 coding sequence is TGTGCCAGCAGCCCCACCGGGGACGGGGAGCTGTTTTTT. It codes for CASSPTGDGELFF.

V and J are TRBV7-2 and TRBJ2-3; D is unclear. The V gene lost 4 bases and the J gene lost 1 base, with 6 bases spanning the gap. Germline loops: CDR1 SGHTA, CDR2 FQGNSA. The CDR3 contains 13 residues. The CDR3 region has the DNA TGTGCCAGCAGCTCCCAGGGCACAGATACGCAGTATTTT. Its protein is CASSSQGTDTQYF.

The V gene is TRBV2, the J gene TRBJ1-2; D call uncertain. Looked up from germline, CDR1 is SNHLY and CDR2 is FYNNEI. The CDR3 runs to 17 residues. V lost 6 bases and J lost 2, with 22 bases in between. Here the CDR3 DNA reads TGTGCCAGCAGGAAGGGTGGGTTGGGAGGCGGGAACTATGGCTACACCTTC. Translating gives CASRKGGLGGGNYGYTF.

This clone was recorded only once. This chain joins TRBV5-8 and TRBJ1-1; D gene ambiguous. The ends were cut back, 1 base at V and 1 base at J, with 8 bases in the middle. Germline V gene data show CDR1 as SGHTS and CDR2 as YDEGEE. This CDR3 comprises 14 residues. The CDR3 nucleotides read TGTGCCAGCAGCTTGCAGGTGGCGAACACTGAAGCTTTCTTT. Amino acid sequence: CASSLQVANTEAFF. Filled out from reference TRBV5-8 and TRBJ1-1, the complete variable domain reads EAGVTQSPTHLIKTRGQQATLRCSPISGHTSVYWYQQALGLGLQFLLWYDEGEERNRGNFPPRFSGRQFPNYSSELNVNALELEDSALYLCASSLQVANTEAFFGQGTRLTVV.

V usage is TRBV7-2 and J usage is TRBJ1-5, with TRBD1 matching 8 bases. From germline, CDR1 is SGHTA and CDR2 FQGNSA. The length of the CDR3 is 16 residues. J lost 4 bases, V lost 5 bases, and 10 bases had no gene match. The CDR3 reads CASSPTRTGPNQPQHF. In nucleotides, the CDR3 is TGTGCCAGCAGCCCGACTCGGACAGGGCCAAATCAGCCCCAGCATTTT.

This clone was picked up one time. This rearrangement joins TRBV5-1 to TRBJ2-7, with TRBD1 as a possible D gene (7 bases). V lost 1 base, J lost 2 bases, and 16 bases lay in between. Germline assignment: CDR1 SGHRS and CDR2 YFSETQ. This CDR3 region has 16 residues. Here the CDR3 DNA reads TGCGCCAGCAGCTTGTTAGGAGGGACAGACGCCTACGAGCAGTACTTC. Translating gives CASSLLGGTDAYEQYF.

The V and J genes are TRBV5-4 and TRBJ2-7; D is perhaps TRBD1 (5 bases). The germline V gene has CDR1 SGHNT and CDR2 YYREEE (reference sequence). Trimming stripped 1 base from V and 7 bases from J, with 24 bases between. This CDR3 region has 17 residues. The CDR3 sequence is CASSLRFKQGFPGEQYF. The CDR3 bases are TGTGCCAGCAGCTTGAGGTTTAAGCAAGGCTTTCCAGGGGAGCAGTACTTC.

This clone was found once. The chain joins TRBV9 to TRBJ1-2, with a weak D call TRBD1 (6 bases). The germline V gene encodes CDR1 SGDLS and CDR2 YYNGEE. V lost 5 bases to trimming and J lost 8 bases, with 16 bases between them. The CDR3 contains 13 residues. The CDR3 nucleotides are TGTGCCAGCAGTACAACACGTCAGGGGGGCTACACCTTC. Residues: CASSTTRQGGYTF.

The sample holds one count of this clone. The rearrangement uses TRBV3-1 (or the pseudogene TRBV3-2) and TRBJ2-5, with D possibly being TRBD2 (6 bases). The CDR3 sequence is 12 residues long. Germline V gene data show CDR1 as LGHDT and CDR2 as YNNKEL (reference sequence). With 7 bases removed from V and 4 bases from J, the gap between germline ends came to 10 bases. The CDR3 region is CASKEGTETQYF. The CDR3 nucleotides read TGTGCCAGCAAGGAGGGGACAGAGACCCAGTACTTC.

This clone appeared a few times. The chain has TRBV4-1 and TRBJ1-5; 7 bases map to TRBD1. Germline-derived CDR1 and CDR2 are MGHRA and YSYEKL. CDR3 length: 16 amino acids. Losses at the gene ends were 3 bases for V and 3 bases for J; bases not matched to a gene: 8. The CDR3 region is CASSQQWTGFNQPQHF. The CDR3 DNA is TGCGCCAGCAGCCAGCAGTGGACAGGCTTCAATCAGCCCCAGCATTTT.

The chain joins TRBV9 to TRBJ1-2, with a weak D call TRBD1 (5 bases). This CDR3 spans 13 amino acids. With 0 bases removed from V and 6 bases from J, the gap between germline ends came to 9 bases. CDR1 is SGDLS and CDR2 is YYNGEE in the germline V gene. The CDR3 sequence: CASSVVPRDGYTF. DNA of the CDR3: TGTGCCAGCAGCGTAGTCCCCAGGGATGGCTACACCTTC.

This clone was recorded a few times. The chain links TRBV6-2 or TRBV6-3 to TRBJ1-5, with a weak D call TRBD1 (6 bases). The V gene's germline CDR1 is MNHEY and CDR2 SVGEGT. This CDR3 is built from 14 residues. V lost 5 bases to trimming and J lost 2 bases, with 10 bases between them. The CDR3 is CASSLSGGNQPQHF. CDR3 DNA sequence: TGTGCCAGCAGTCTATCAGGGGGCAATCAGCCCCAGCATTTT.

This chain joins TRBV19 and TRBJ1-5; TRBD1 might be the D (6 bases). This CDR3 region has 14 residues. Deletions cut 10 bases from V and 2 bases from J, with 15 bases between. Germline assignment: CDR1 LNHDA and CDR2 SQIVND (reference sequence). CDR3 loop: CATTQGGGNQPQHF. CDR3 bases: TGTGCCACTACACAGGGAGGGGGCAATCAGCCCCAGCATTTT.

The chain links TRBV3-1 (or the pseudogene TRBV3-2) to TRBJ2-7, with D maybe TRBD2 (6 bases). The CDR3 has 12 amino acids. Trimming took 0 bases from V and 12 from J, leaving 12 bases between them. The germline gives CDR1 LGHDT, CDR2 YNNKEL (reference sequence). CDR3 in DNA: TGTGCCAGCAGCCAAGATCAGGGAGGTCGGTACTTC. It codes for CASSQDQGGRYF.

The chain recombines TRBV19 with TRBJ1-4, with no clear D. V was shortened by 9 bases and J by 7 bases, with 18 bases between the two germline ends. The germline V gene has CDR1 LNHDA and CDR2 SQIVND (reference sequence). The CDR3 covers 14 residues. The CDR3 nucleotides are TGTGCCAGCCGTGGCCCAGGTTACGGTGAAAAACTGTTTTTT. It yields the protein CASRGPGYGEKLFF.

The chain recombines TRBV3-1 (or the pseudogene TRBV3-2) with TRBJ2-3, with 8 positions matching TRBD2. The length of the CDR3 is 16 residues. Germline CDR1 and CDR2: LGHDT and YNNKEL (reference sequence). V shed 0 bases and J 5 bases; nucleotides not matched to a gene: 7. CDR3 sequence: CASSQDGAGAEDTQYF. The CDR3 bases are TGTGCCAGCAGCCAAGATGGAGCGGGGGCGGAAGATACGCAGTATTTT.